This TCR beta chain was retrieved from a study of blood T cell repertoires in COVID-19. As for the study in general: The United States, Italy and Spain were the sources of the acute and convalescent COVID-19 samples. T cells, B-cell-depleted T cells, or PBMCs supplied cDNA or gDNA.

Germline V lookup: CDR1 LNHNV, CDR2 YYDKDF (reference sequence). V lost 1 base to trimming and J lost 3 bases, with 21 bases between them. This CDR3 comprises 18 residues. Libraries were prepared by immunoSEQ multiplex PCR; TCRdb keeps only in-frame clonotypes and omits some of them. The sample shows 250,000 or so clones, under 95% of them seen only once. Sample: PBMCs or T cells enriched from blood (not recorded which). The rearrangement uses TRBV15 and TRBJ2-5; a weak D match, TRBD1 (6 bases). The receptor was derived from a man aged 35 to 55 who had been exposed to COVID-19. CDR3 region: CATSRVGPLDRRKETQYF. The CDR3 DNA reads as TGTGCCACCAGCAGAGTGGGCCCCTTGGACAGAAGAAAAGAGACCCAGTACTTC.